The T cell receptor (beta chain) described here comes from a study of cytomegalovirus exposure and HLA in healthy donors. PCR primers comprised 60 Vbeta and 13 Jbeta primers. Assay: immunoSEQ multiplex PCR; the TCRdb copy retains only in-frame clones and omits some. The sample carries 110,000 to 150,000 clones, 9.7% recorded once. This clone has a handful of counts. The CDR3 has 16 residues. The V segment lost 5 bases and the J segment 6 bases; nucleotides outside the gene matches: 7. Germline CDR1 is SEHNR and CDR2 is FQNEAQ (reference sequence). The receptor was isolated from a man in his fifties in good health and CMV-seronegative. Sequencing was performed on PBMCs. The chain has TRBV7-9 and TRBJ1-4; 12 bases map to TRBD1. The CDR3 spells CASSPTGTGGDEKLFF. Here the CDR3 DNA reads TGTGCCAGCAGCCCCACCGGGACAGGGGGCGATGAAAAACTGTTTTTT. The full variable domain, its missing parts supplied by reference TRBV7-9 and TRBJ1-4, is DTGVSQNPRHKITKRGQNVTFRCDPISEHNRLYWYRQTLGQGPEFLTYFQNEAQLEKSRLLSDRFSAERPKGSFSTLEIQRTEQGDSAMYLCASSPTGTGGDEKLFFGSGTQLSVL.